Listed below are T cell receptor beta chains from one sample, sequenced in a study of control samples from healthy donors and cancer patients. Clones were sequenced by immunoSEQ multiplex PCR, and TCRdb holds only the in-frame ones, with some missing. Among approximately 87,000 clones listed, approximately 93% were seen once. Material for sequencing was PBMCs. These receptors were taken from a woman in her 40s with lung cancer. Each CDR3 is given with its conserved first and last residue. The order of the fields is V gene, J gene, clone size, CDR3 protein. Rows give clone size only sometimes, using once, few, many, or a class for an expanded clone.

>TRBV9|TRBJ2-2|-
CASRVTVNTGELFF
>TRBV30|TRBJ1-1|-
CAWKGGDTEAFF
>TRBV9|TRBJ1-2|-
CASSVDRFYGYTF
>TRBV27|TRBJ1-4|-
CASSWVGTGGFEKLFF
>TRBV2|TRBJ2-5|once
CASSEGLRGTQYF
>TRBV11-2|TRBJ2-7|-
CASSSQGYEQYF
>TRBV11-2|TRBJ1-1|few
CASSLEGVSTEAFF
>TRBV3-1/TRBV3-2|TRBJ1-1|-
CASSQMDRTEAFF
>TRBV6-5|TRBJ1-1|-
CASIRDTNTEAFF
>TRBV12-3/TRBV12-4|TRBJ1-5|-
CASSSTGGQPQHF
>TRBV9|TRBJ1-2|-
CASSVLPGQGIYGYTF
>TRBV12-3/TRBV12-4|TRBJ1-3|-
CASRSTAGNTIYF
>TRBV19|TRBJ2-5|-
CASTPRPGWQETQYF
>TRBV5-1|TRBJ1-1|-
CASSFLSQASEAFF
>TRBV5-6|TRBJ2-7|-
CASSFRGTGAYEQYF